Listed below are T cell receptor beta chains from one sample, sequenced in a study of blood T cells in healthy people across ages. In TCRdb, the 5' RACE reads were re-called with MiXCR into one record per CDR3 protein. The sample holds almost 550,000 distinct CDR3 sequences, about 25% seen once. The same data also contributed to another study, on T cells of mothers and their children.

Input material: blood. The receptors here all came from a boy aged 5-17 years in good health. CDR3s leave out the opening cysteine and the closing phenylalanine or tryptophan. The listing skips clone size in some rows; elsewhere it reads once, few, many or a size class.

V: TRBV20-1; size: few; J: TRBJ1-2; CDR3: SAKDVLYGYT
V: TRBV19; size: NA; J: TRBJ2-7; CDR3: ASSKDGYEQY
V: TRBV9; size: few; J: TRBJ2-5; CDR3: ASSVGSGVLQETQY
V: TRBV30; size: few; J: TRBJ2-7; CDR3: AWRMTGSTSYEQY
V: TRBV20-1; size: NA; J: TRBJ2-2; CDR3: SARDTRGGTGELF
V: TRBV12-3/TRBV12-4; size: NA; J: TRBJ1-2; CDR3: ASSPFGGYGYT
V: TRBV11-2; size: many; J: TRBJ2-7; CDR3: ASSSEGLAATYEQY
V: TRBV11-2; size: NA; J: NA; CDR3: ASSSGLAGGVEQF
V: TRBV27; size: few; J: TRBJ1-1; CDR3: ASSWTGVTEAF
V: TRBV7-3; size: NA; J: TRBJ1-6; CDR3: ASSPTGIYNSPLH
V: TRBV12-3/TRBV12-4; size: NA; J: TRBJ2-7; CDR3: ASSLGVSGQY
V: TRBV20-1; size: few; J: TRBJ2-5; CDR3: SAPGQGGETQY
V: TRBV5-4; size: few; J: NA; CDR3: ASSPGTPSHEQY
V: TRBV4-3; size: few; J: TRBJ1-2; CDR3: ASSQGHIRGYT
V: TRBV30; size: NA; J: TRBJ2-5; CDR3: AWSDGRETQY
V: TRBV25-1; size: few; J: TRBJ2-6; CDR3: ASNVGSRARSGANVLT
V: TRBV7-2; size: NA; J: NA; CDR3: ASSQFEGPQETQY
V: TRBV5-1; size: few; J: TRBJ1-6; CDR3: ASSLEAASPLH
V: TRBV21-1; size: NA; J: TRBJ2-1; CDR3: ASSFDRGGYNEQF
V: TRBV28; size: few; J: TRBJ2-7; CDR3: PSSRQYEQY
V: TRBV13; size: few; J: TRBJ1-3; CDR3: ASSLGIHSGNTIY
V: TRBV4-1; size: NA; J: TRBJ1-5; CDR3: ASSQDASGARNQPQH
V: TRBV20-1; size: NA; J: TRBJ1-5; CDR3: SAARGYSNQPQH
V: TRBV7-2; size: few; J: TRBJ2-1; CDR3: ASSLLQARTSYNEQF
V: TRBV24-1; size: few; J: TRBJ2-2; CDR3: ATSDFVRGSHGELF
V: TRBV20-1; size: few; J: TRBJ1-5; CDR3: SAPSRDSQH
V: TRBV27; size: NA; J: TRBJ2-7; CDR3: ASSLSASGGYEQY
V: TRBV3-1; size: many; J: TRBJ2-2; CDR3: ASSLAGSNTGELF
V: TRBV5-1; size: few; J: TRBJ2-5; CDR3: ASSLTSGRAETQY
V: TRBV5-1; size: few; J: TRBJ2-7; CDR3: ASSPGQGDAAGYYEQY
V: TRBV29-1; size: NA; J: TRBJ2-1; CDR3: SVEGGRTYNEQF
V: TRBV5-1; size: NA; J: TRBJ2-7; CDR3: ASSLGMGSEGYEQY
V: TRBV6-2/TRBV6-3; size: NA; J: TRBJ2-1; CDR3: ASISGGHYNEQF
V: TRBV7-9; size: few; J: NA; CDR3: TSSNSGYYEQY
V: TRBV20-1; size: NA; J: TRBJ1-3; CDR3: SARVHSGNTIY
V: TRBV6-2/TRBV6-3; size: few; J: TRBJ2-1; CDR3: ASVSGGPSSYNEQF
V: TRBV20-1; size: few; J: TRBJ1-5; CDR3: SASKTQNSNQPQH
V: TRBV9; size: many; J: TRBJ2-5; CDR3: ASSVDGWAETQY
V: TRBV29-1; size: NA; J: TRBJ2-7; CDR3: SVVVVYEQY
V: TRBV7-9; size: NA; J: TRBJ2-7; CDR3: ASSFLIAGGQEQY
V: TRBV5-1; size: few; J: TRBJ2-3; CDR3: ASSLGGLSDRTDTQY
V: TRBV7-9; size: NA; J: TRBJ2-5; CDR3: ASRTGLGHETQY
V: TRBV27; size: NA; J: TRBJ1-1; CDR3: ASSSLRGQSTEAF
V: TRBV5-8; size: NA; J: TRBJ2-5; CDR3: ASSSAGSKTQY
V: TRBV27; size: few; J: TRBJ2-6; CDR3: ASSPMGVLGANVLT
V: TRBV15; size: NA; J: TRBJ1-1; CDR3: ATSRDVGTTNTEAF
V: TRBV6-2/TRBV6-3; size: once; J: TRBJ2-3; CDR3: ASSDSLAGRDTQY
V: TRBV24-1; size: NA; J: TRBJ2-1; CDR3: ATSYLSLADNEQF
V: TRBV6-6; size: few; J: TRBJ1-1; CDR3: ASSYSGGRIEAF
V: TRBV5-1; size: once; J: NA; CDR3: ASSLRVGTGVEQF